This T cell receptor (beta chain) was documented in a study of cytomegalovirus exposure and HLA in healthy donors. Study results and limitations: TCR beta sequences reportedly predicted most subjects' HLA-A and HLA-B alleles accurately.

About this clone: Its antigen is unidentified.

This CDR3 is built from 14 residues. With 7 bases clipped from V and 4 bases from J, the junction kept 6 bases outside the gene matches. Germline lookup yields CDR1 LNHDA and CDR2 SQIVND (reference sequence). PCR was performed using 60 Vbeta and 13 Jbeta primers. This table comes from immunoSEQ multiplex PCR, and its TCRdb copy is limited to in-frame clones, with some not included. The sample lists about 160,000 clones, 75% to 80% occurring once. This sequence originates from a woman aged 40 to 50 in good health and CMV-seronegative. V usage is TRBV19 and J usage is TRBJ1-3, with 8 positions matching TRBD1. The sequencing input was PBMCs. As DNA, the CDR3 is TGTGCCAGTATTGCAGGGGGCACAGGAAACACCATATATTTT. Translating gives CASIAGGTGNTIYF. The whole variable domain, remainder taken from reference TRBV19 and TRBJ1-3, is DGGITQSPKYLFRKEGQNVTLSCEQNLNHDAMYWYRQDPGQGLRLIYYSQIVNDFQKGDIAEGYSVSREKKESFPLTVTSAQKNPTAFYLCASIAGGTGNTIYFGEGSWLTVV.